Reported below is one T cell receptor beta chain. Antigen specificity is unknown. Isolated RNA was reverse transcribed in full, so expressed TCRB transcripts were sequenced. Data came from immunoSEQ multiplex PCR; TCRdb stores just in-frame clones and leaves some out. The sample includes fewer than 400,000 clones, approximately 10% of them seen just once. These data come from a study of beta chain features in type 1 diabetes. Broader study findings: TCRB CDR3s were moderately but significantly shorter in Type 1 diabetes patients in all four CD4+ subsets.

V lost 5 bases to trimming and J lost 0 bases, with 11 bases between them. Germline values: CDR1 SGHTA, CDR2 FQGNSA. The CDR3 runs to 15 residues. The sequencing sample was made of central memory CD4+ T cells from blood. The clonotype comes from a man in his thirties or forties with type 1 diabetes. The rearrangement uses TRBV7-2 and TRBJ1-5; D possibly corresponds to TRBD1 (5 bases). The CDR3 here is CASSPTGDSNQPQHF. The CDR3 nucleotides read TGTGCCAGCAGCCCAACAGGAGATAGCAATCAGCCCCAGCATTTT.